This TCR beta chain was found in a study of memory CD4+ T cells and cytomegalovirus serostatus. The sort gate was single viable CD3+CD4+CD8-CD45RO+ cells for memory CD4+ T cells. Serum IgG to CMV pp150, pp28, p38 and p52 defined serostatus. The CDR3 spans 18 residues. The germline V gene has CDR1 MDHEN and CDR2 SYDVKM. The V segment lost 2 bases and the J segment 5 bases; nucleotides outside the gene matches: 13. The repertoire was sequenced with immunoSEQ multiplex PCR; TCRdb's copy has only in-frame clones and lacks some. The sample yields 70,000 to 95,000 clones, 80% seen once. Source material: memory CD4+ T cells from blood. The receptor was isolated from an adult in good health and CMV-seronegative. This chain connects TRBV28 to TRBJ1-2; TRBD1 matches 11 bases. CDR3 loop: CASSLHAPGQGARYGYTF. The CDR3 bases are TGTGCCAGCAGTTTACATGCCCCCGGACAGGGGGCTAGGTATGGCTACACCTTC.